Below, one T cell receptor (beta chain) is given with its context. The data were produced by immunoSEQ multiplex PCR, yet TCRdb's version contains in-frame clones alone and is incomplete. The table includes over 250,000 clones, roughly 91% detected once. CDR1 and CDR2 from the germline V gene are LNHDA and SQIVND (reference sequence). V was clipped by 6 bases and J by 9 bases; unmatched bases: 6. This CDR3 is 12 amino acids long. The sample belongs to a study of blood T cell repertoires in COVID-19. This chain links TRBV19 with TRBJ2-7, with 9 bases lining up with TRBD2. The TCR sequence derives from a middle-aged woman who had recovered from COVID-19. Input material: peripheral blood. CDR3: CASSPGLAGQYF. Written as DNA, the CDR3 is TGTGCCAGTAGCCCGGGACTAGCAGGGCAGTACTTC.